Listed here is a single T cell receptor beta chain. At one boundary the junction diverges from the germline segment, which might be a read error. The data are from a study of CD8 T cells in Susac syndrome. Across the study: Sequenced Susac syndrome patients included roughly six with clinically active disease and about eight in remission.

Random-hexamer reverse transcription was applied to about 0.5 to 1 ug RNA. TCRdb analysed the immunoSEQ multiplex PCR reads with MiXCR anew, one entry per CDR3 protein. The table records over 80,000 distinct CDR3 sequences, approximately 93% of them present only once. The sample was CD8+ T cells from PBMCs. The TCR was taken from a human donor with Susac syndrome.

The CDR3 here is CASTHWAPGELFF. The CDR3, as DNA: TGTGCTAGCACCCATTGGGCCCCCGGGGAGCTGTTTTTT. The chain combines TRBV7-7 with TRBJ2-2; D gene uncertain. The V gene's germline CDR1 is SSHAT and CDR2 FNYEAQ (reference sequence). The CDR3 runs 13 residues.